This entry concerns a single T cell receptor (beta chain). Its cognate antigen is unknown. The sample originates from a study of vaccination and CD4 T cells after COVID-19. For the study at large: Stimulation used overlapping spike peptides from SARS-CoV-2, HCoV-NL63, HCoV-OC43 and HCoV-229E. Control cultures were supplied with a CEFX pool, an HIV-1 Nef pool, or no peptide at all.

Described treatment: approximately nine-day PBMC culture with coronavirus spike peptide pools or control peptides (ViraFEST assay). ViraFEST stimulated the growth of antigen-specific T cells using peptide pools and subsequently profiled their TCRs by sequencing. Following a culture period (approximately 9 days), negative selection was used to isolate CD4+ T cells. Sequenced with the Oncomine TCR Beta short-read assay was DNA taken from cultured CD4+ T cells. Using its own MiXCR run on the PCR reads, TCRdb lists one record per CDR3 protein. The repertoire includes some 22,000 distinct CDR3 sequences, around 70% of them detected once, and less than 25% sits in the top ten. This clonotype originated in a human donor who received a COVID-19 vaccine. The starting material was CD4+ T cells from blood, cultured in vitro, obtained after SARS-CoV-2 vaccination.

In nucleotides, the CDR3 is TGCGCCAGCAGCTTGAATACAAGGTACCAAGAGACCCAGTACTTC. Its protein product is CASSLNTRYQETQYF. The rearrangement joins TRBV5-1 to TRBJ2-5; D gene unclear. Germline V lookup: CDR1 SGHRS, CDR2 YFSETQ. This CDR3 spans 15 amino acids. V was clipped by 1 base and J by 0 bases, with 10 bases between them.